This is a list of T cell receptor beta chains from one sample in a study of blood T cells in healthy people across ages. TCRdb re-called the 5' RACE reads with MiXCR, one entry per CDR3 protein. The sample lists roughly 1.4 million distinct CDR3 sequences, roughly 64% occurring once. What was sequenced was blood. The receptors were gathered from a man in his late teens or twenties in good health. Both conserved end residues are part of each CDR3. D genes are given only for firm matches. Clone size is not always given. Where it is, it says once, few, many or a class for expanded clones.

d_call j_call v_call clone_size cdr3_nt cdr3_aa
NA TRBJ2-2 TRBV29-1 once TGCAGCGTTGATGATCGCGACCCAAACACCGGGGAGCTGTTTTTT CSVDDRDPNTGELFF
NA TRBJ1-2 TRBV29-1 few TGCAGCGGGGGAGATAACTATGGCTACACCTTC CSGGDNYGYTF
TRBD2 TRBJ2-1 TRBV18 NA TGTGCCAGCTCCCCAGGGCGAGCGGGGGCCTACAATGAGCAGTTCTTC CASSPGRAGAYNEQFF
NA TRBJ1-1 TRBV12-3/TRBV12-4 NA TGTGCCAGCAGTCCCGAGTTGGGGGGGACTGAAGCTTTCTTT CASSPELGGTEAFF
NA TRBJ2-3 TRBV14 once TGTGCCAGCAGCCAACTGGGGGGACGTCGTGCAGATACGCAGTATTTT CASSQLGGRRADTQYF
NA TRBJ2-5 TRBV29-1 NA TGCAGCGTGGAGACTCGCTCGAGGGGAGAGACCCAGTACTTC CSVETRSRGETQYF
NA TRBJ2-7 TRBV13 few TGTGCCAGCAGCTTAAAGGTCGGCAGGGAATCCTACGAGCAGTACTTC CASSLKVGRESYEQYF
TRBD1 TRBJ2-3 TRBV13 NA TGTGCCAGCAGCATCCTCCGGGACAGGGGTACAGATACGCAGTATTTT CASSILRDRGTDTQYF
TRBD1 TRBJ2-7 TRBV29-1 NA TGCAGCGTTGAAGAGGGGACAGGGTACGAGCAGTACTTC CSVEEGTGYEQYF
TRBD2 TRBJ2-1 TRBV11-2 NA TGTGCCAGCAGCTTATCCCTGGGACTAGCGGAATACAATGAGCAGTTCTTC CASSLSLGLAEYNEQFF
NA TRBJ1-2 TRBV7-2 many TGTGCCAGCAGCCCCCGGACAGCTAACTATGGCTACACCTTC CASSPRTANYGYTF
TRBD2 TRBJ2-1 TRBV6-6 NA TGTGCCAGCGGGAGACTAGCGGGAAAGGAGAATGAGCAGTTCTTC CASGRLAGKENEQFF
TRBD2 TRBJ2-1 TRBV10-2 NA TGCGCCAGCAGTGAGTGGGGGACTAGCGCGAATGAGCAGTTCTTC CASSEWGTSANEQFF
TRBD1 TRBJ2-3 TRBV11-2 once TGTGCCAGCAGCTCCTGGACAGGCCAAGGGGATACGCAGTATTTT CASSSWTGQGDTQYF
TRBD1 TRBJ2-7 TRBV2 NA TGTGCCAGCACAGGGGACAGGGTTTTGGAGGAGCAGTACTTC CASTGDRVLEEQYF
NA TRBJ1-5 TRBV29-1 few TGCAGCGTTCTAAGTGGGGAGGGTAATCAGCCCCAGCATTTT CSVLSGEGNQPQHF
NA TRBJ2-4 TRBV7-8 NA TGTGCCAGCAGCTCCGACGACATTCAGTACTTC CASSSDDIQYF